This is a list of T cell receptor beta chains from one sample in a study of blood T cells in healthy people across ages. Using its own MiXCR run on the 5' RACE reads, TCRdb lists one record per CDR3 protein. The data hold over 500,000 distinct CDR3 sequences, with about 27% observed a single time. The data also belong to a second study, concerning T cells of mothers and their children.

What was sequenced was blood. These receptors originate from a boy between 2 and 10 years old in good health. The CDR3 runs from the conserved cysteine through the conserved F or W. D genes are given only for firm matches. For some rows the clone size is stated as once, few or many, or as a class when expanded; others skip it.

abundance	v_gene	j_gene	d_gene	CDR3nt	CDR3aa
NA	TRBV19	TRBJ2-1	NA	TGTGCCAGTGGGCCTCCGGGGTGGAATGAGCAGTTCTTC	CASGPPGWNEQFF
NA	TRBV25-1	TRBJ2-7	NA	TGTGCCAGCAGTGAATCGAGGACGGGGGACTACGAGCAGTACTTC	CASSESRTGDYEQYF
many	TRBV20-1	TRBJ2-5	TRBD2	TGCAGTGCTAGGTCGGGGGGAGGGCAAGAGACCCAGTACTTC	CSARSGGGQETQYF
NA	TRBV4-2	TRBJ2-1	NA	TGTGCCAGCAGCCAAGACAGGTCTAGCACCTACAATGAGCAGTTCTTC	CASSQDRSSTYNEQFF
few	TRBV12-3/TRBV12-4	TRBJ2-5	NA	TGTGCCAGCAGTCAGTACGCTCGAGAGACCCAGTACTTC	CASSQYARETQYF
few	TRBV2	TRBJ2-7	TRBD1	TGTGCCAGCAGTCAGACAGGGGGCGACGAGCAGTACTTC	CASSQTGGDEQYF
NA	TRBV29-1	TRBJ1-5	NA	TGCAGCGTTGGAGGGAACGGGGGGGATCAGCCCCAGCATTTT	CSVGGNGGDQPQHF
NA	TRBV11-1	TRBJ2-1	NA	TGTGCCAGCAGCTATGTTGACAGCAATGAGCAGTTCTTC	CASSYVDSNEQFF
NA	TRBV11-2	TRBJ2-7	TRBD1	TGTGCCAGCGACCCGGGACAGGGTAGTATATCGGTTTACGAGCAGTACTTC	CASDPGQGSISVYEQYF
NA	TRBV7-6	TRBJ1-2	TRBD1	TGTGCCAGCAGCTTAGCCTCGCCGGGACAGGGGGCTATCTATGGCTACACCTTC	CASSLASPGQGAIYGYTF
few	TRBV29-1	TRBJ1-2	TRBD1	TGCAGCGTTGAAGATGAGTGGGGCAGGGGGCATGGCTACACCTTC	CSVEDEWGRGHGYTF
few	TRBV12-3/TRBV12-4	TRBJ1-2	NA	TGTGCCAGCAGTTTGGTTCCGGGGACGGACGGCTACACCTTC	CASSLVPGTDGYTF
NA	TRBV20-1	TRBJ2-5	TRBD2	TGCAGTGTATCCATCCGAGCGGGGCTTCAAGAGACCCAGTACTTC	CSVSIRAGLQETQYF
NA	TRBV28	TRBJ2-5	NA	TGTGCCAGAGCAGGCGTGCAAGAGACCCAGTACTTC	CARAGVQETQYF
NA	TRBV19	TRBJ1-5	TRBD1	TGTGCCAGTAGTGTCGCACCTCGACAGGGGGGGCCTAGCAATCAGCCCCAGCATTTT	CASSVAPRQGGPSNQPQHF